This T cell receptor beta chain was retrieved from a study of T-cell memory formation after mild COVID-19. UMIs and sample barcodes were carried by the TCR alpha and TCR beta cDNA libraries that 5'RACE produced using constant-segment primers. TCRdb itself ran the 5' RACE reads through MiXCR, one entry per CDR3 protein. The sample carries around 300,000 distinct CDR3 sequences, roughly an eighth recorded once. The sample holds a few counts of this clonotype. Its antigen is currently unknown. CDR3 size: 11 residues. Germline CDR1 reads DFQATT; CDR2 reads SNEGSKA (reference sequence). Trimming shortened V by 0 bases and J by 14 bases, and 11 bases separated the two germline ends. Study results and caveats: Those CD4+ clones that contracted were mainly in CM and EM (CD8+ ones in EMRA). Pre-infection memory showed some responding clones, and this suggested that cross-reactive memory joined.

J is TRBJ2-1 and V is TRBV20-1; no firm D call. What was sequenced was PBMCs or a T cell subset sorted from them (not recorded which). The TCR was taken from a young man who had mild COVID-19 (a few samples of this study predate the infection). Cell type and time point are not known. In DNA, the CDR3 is TGCAGTGCTAGAGATACGGCGTTGGAGTTCTTC. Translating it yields CSARDTALEFF.